These 20 T cell receptor beta chains were all obtained from the same sample, sequenced in a study of Graves' ophthalmopathy and Graves' hyperthyroidism (dated by TCRdb to the late 2010s). The reads were generated on an Illumina HiSeq 2000. For repertoire sequencing, TCR beta CDR3 regions were amplified from RNA transcripts. The first round was an RT-PCR using HTBI primers with the Qiagen OneStep RT-PCR kit, and this first round was followed by a second-round multiplex PCR, then size selection and purification. The public reads were run again by TCRdb, first through fastp at Q25 and then through MiXCR, and only productive beta chains were kept. All rows with the same CDR3 protein become a single entry with the most common DNA and genes. For this sample the table gives hundreds of thousands of distinct CDR3 sequences, of which 15% to 19% were detected only once. The ten most abundant clones make up 7% of the sample.

Sequencing input: peripheral blood. These receptors were collected from a woman younger than 30 with stable Graves' hyperthyroidism. Donor details come from another sample of the same person, matched by shared clones.

This clonotype was observed many times. This chain uses TRBV7-9 with TRBJ2-5, with D possibly matching TRBD2 (5 bases). Germline lookup yields CDR1 SEHNR and CDR2 FQNEAQ (reference sequence). This CDR3 has 13 residues. V lost 5 bases and J 4 bases, leaving 11 bases between the germline ends. Here the CDR3 reads CASSRGDTETQYF. The CDR3 coding sequence is TGTGCCAGCAGCCGGGGTGATACAGAGACCCAGTACTTC.

For the CDR3, the DNA is TGTGCCAGCAGCTGGGCCCTTGACAGAAGTTTTTGGTCTTACTACGAGCAGTACTTC. This encodes CASSWALDRSFWSYYEQYF. The V and J genes are TRBV5-4 and TRBJ2-7; D is perhaps TRBD1 (5 bases). Looked up from germline, CDR1 is SGHNT and CDR2 is YYREEE (reference sequence). V was pared by 3 bases and J by 3 bases, with 28 bases between. CDR3 size: 19 residues.

This clonotype was seen many times. One end of the junction is discordant with germline, which a read error may explain. The rearrangement links TRBV29-1 to TRBJ1-2; 7 bases line up with TRBD1. Looked up from germline, CDR1 is SQVTM and CDR2 is ANQGSEA. The CDR3 runs 8 residues. This CDR3 reads CSVDWDSF. The CDR3 DNA sequence: TGCAGCGTTGATTGGGACAGCTTC.

A few counts support this clonotype. The V and J genes are TRBV4-2 and TRBJ1-5, with 8 bases fitting TRBD1. Trimming removed 1 base from V and 2 bases from J; junction bases left unmatched: 4. CDR3 size: 16 residues. Germline V gene data show CDR1 as LGHNA and CDR2 as YNFKEQ. The CDR3, as DNA: TGTGCCAGCAGCCAAGCCCAGGGGGCGGGCAATCAGCCCCAGCATTTT. Translating gives CASSQAQGAGNQPQHF.

This clonotype was observed many times. The rearrangement uses TRBV11-1 and TRBJ2-7, with 8 bases that match TRBD2. The CDR3 loop spans 16 amino acids. V dropped 5 bases and J dropped 2; count of bases not matched to a gene: 11. CDR1 and CDR2 (germline): SGHAT, FQDESV (reference sequence). The CDR3 here is CASSLPVGRGAYEQYF. DNA for the CDR3: TGTGCCAGCAGCCTCCCGGTGGGGCGGGGGGCCTACGAGCAGTACTTC.

This clonotype has at least ten counts. The chain joins TRBV2 to TRBJ1-2; D might be TRBD1 (6 bases). The CDR3 contains 15 residues. Germline CDR1 is SNHLY and CDR2 is FYNNEI. The germline V and J ends were trimmed by 8 bases and 0 bases, with 16 bases remaining between them. CDR3 coding DNA: TGTGCCAGCGCAGAGGGGGAGAGTGCTAACTATGGCTACACCTTC. Translated: CASAEGESANYGYTF.

This clonotype was recorded a few times. The V call is TRBV20-1, the J call TRBJ2-2; D might be TRBD1 or TRBD2, each matching 5 bases. This CDR3 is built from 15 residues. Germline V CDR1 and CDR2: DFQATT, SNEGSKA (reference sequence). Deletions cut 0 bases from V and 7 bases from J, with 15 bases between. In DNA form, the CDR3 reads TGCAGTGCTAGAGACTTCGAGGGGTCCGGCGGGGAGCTGTTTTTT. It specifies CSARDFEGSGGELFF.

In this sample, this clonotype turned up many times. The chain carries TRBV5-1 and TRBJ1-1; no clear D gene. This CDR3 spans 13 amino acids. Between the trimmed V and J ends, which lost 0 bases and 4 bases, there was a span of 7 bases. Germline V lookup: CDR1 SGHRS, CDR2 YFSETQ. In DNA form, the CDR3 reads TGCGCCAGCAGCTTGGAAGGGAGCACTGAAGCTTTCTTT. As protein: CASSLEGSTEAFF.

This clonotype was seen more than once but under ten times. The chain recombines TRBV3-1 with TRBJ2-2, with 11 bases identical to TRBD1. The ends lost 4 bases at V and 3 bases at J; junction bases unmatched: 22. Germline V lookup: CDR1 LGHDT, CDR2 YNNKEL (reference sequence). The CDR3 sequence is 22 residues long. The CDR3 loop reads CASSPASLVLSGTGGYTGELFF. The CDR3 region has the DNA TGTGCCAGCAGCCCCGCATCCTTGGTACTGAGTGGGACAGGGGGTTACACCGGGGAGCTGTTTTTT.

This clonotype was picked up many times. The chain recombines TRBV12-3 or TRBV12-4 with TRBJ1-2; 11 bases agree with TRBD1. This CDR3 is 13 amino acids long. V dropped 8 bases and J dropped 6; count of bases not matched to a gene: 5. The CDR3 reads CASSPDRGHGYTF. The CDR3, as DNA: TGTGCCAGCTCCCCGGACAGGGGGCATGGCTACACCTTC.

A note on this clonotype: A much larger clonotype is one base distant, so this may be a read error. In this CDR3 the conserved last residue, phenylalanine or tryptophan, is missing, so a read error is likely. DNA for the CDR3: TGTGCCACCGGGGGGAGAGACTACGAGCAGTACTTG. Protein: CATGGRDYEQYL. V usage is TRBV15 and J usage is TRBJ2-7; a possible D gene is TRBD2 (6 bases). V lost 8 bases to trimming and J lost 3 bases, with 11 bases between them. Germline V gene lookup returns CDR1 LNHNV and CDR2 YYDKDF (reference sequence). The CDR3 consists of 12 residues.

In its sample, this clonotype was seen many times. The genes are TRBV12-3 or TRBV12-4 and TRBJ1-5; 9 bases are shared with TRBD1. V lost 7 bases and J lost 11; bases outside the gene matches: 21. CDR3 size: 17 residues. This CDR3 reads CASTRQAGSTGGATQHF. The CDR3 coding sequence is TGTGCCAGCACCCGTCAAGCGGGGTCTACAGGGGGCGCGACCCAGCATTTT.

This clonotype has at least ten counts. The chain is built from TRBV6-5 and TRBJ1-3; D is uncertain. CDR3 length equals 17 residues. In germline, CDR1 is MNHEY, CDR2 SVGAGI. The germline V and J ends were trimmed by 1 base and 0 bases, with 13 bases remaining between them. The DNA for the CDR3 is TGTGCCAGCAGTTACTTACCCGACTTGAGCTCTGGAAACACCATATATTTT. As protein: CASSYLPDLSSGNTIYF.

As for this clonotype: This may come from a read error, since a much larger clone is one base off. This is likely a read error, given that the CDR3 carries no conserved phenylalanine or tryptophan at its end. The V and J genes are TRBV6-5 and TRBJ2-7; D gene unclear. Germline CDR1 is MNHEY and CDR2 is SVGAGI. The length of the CDR3 is 13 residues. V lost 2 bases and J lost 2, with 7 bases in between. As DNA, the CDR3 is TGTGCCAGCAGTTACCCCCCAACCTACGAGCAGTACTAC. It translates to CASSYPPTYEQYY.

This clonotype was seen at least ten times. This chain links TRBV9 with TRBJ2-5, with 12 bases identical to TRBD1. The CDR3 sequence is 16 residues long. The trim removed 4 bases at V and 5 bases at J, leaving 9 bases unmatched. Per the germline V gene, CDR1 is SGDLS and CDR2 is YYNGEE. The CDR3 reads CASSISGTGGRETQYF. CDR3 nucleotides: TGTGCCAGCAGCATTTCCGGGACAGGGGGCCGTGAGACCCAGTACTTC.

This clonotype was detected ten times or more. The J gene is TRBJ1-2, the V gene TRBV6-1; a weak D match, TRBD1 (6 bases). Looked up from germline, CDR1 is MNHNS and CDR2 is SASEGT. The CDR3 loop spans 15 amino acids. Trimming took off 1 base at V and 7 bases at J, with 16 bases between the two ends. In DNA form, the CDR3 reads TGTGCCAGCAGTGAAGTTGGCAGGGGTCTTCGTGGCTACACCTTC. Protein sequence: CASSEVGRGLRGYTF.

This clonotype was observed a few times. The rearrangement links TRBV3-1 to TRBJ1-1; the D is unclear. Germline CDR1 and CDR2: LGHDT and YNNKEL (reference sequence). The CDR3 contains 14 residues. Trimming stripped 5 bases from V and 6 bases from J, with 16 bases between. CDR3 in DNA: TGTGCCAGCAGCATCATGGGCTTTTCGGCTGAAGCTTTCTTT. It is translated as CASSIMGFSAEAFF.

Ten or more counts support this clonotype. The chain combines TRBV6-5 with TRBJ1-1; D not resolved. The CDR3 sequence is 16 residues long. V was trimmed by 0 bases and J by 6 bases, leaving 17 bases between them. Germline CDR1 and CDR2: MNHEY and SVGAGI. CDR3 protein: CASSYSPGGRTAEAFF. Here the CDR3 DNA reads TGTGCCAGCAGTTACTCGCCTGGAGGAAGAACGGCTGAAGCTTTCTTT.

The rearrangement uses TRBV27 and TRBJ1-2; 7 bases line up with TRBD1. Germline CDR1 reads MNHEY; CDR2 reads SMNVEV (reference sequence). The CDR3 runs 16 residues. V dropped 3 bases and J dropped 1; count of bases not matched to a gene: 8. This CDR3 is CASSLIRDSSNYGYTF. The CDR3 nucleotides are TGTGCCAGCAGTTTGATCCGGGACAGCAGTAACTATGGCTACACCTTC.

As DNA, the CDR3 is TGTGCCAGCAGCTCAAGCCTAGGGTACGAGCAGTACTTC. Translated: CASSSSLGYEQYF. V and J are TRBV7-2 and TRBJ2-7; D is uncertain. The V end lost 4 bases, the J end lost 4 bases, and 11 bases lay between the germline ends. Looked up from germline, CDR1 is SGHTA and CDR2 is FQGNSA. This CDR3 comprises 13 residues.